This T cell receptor (beta chain) was obtained from a study of blood T cells in healthy people across ages. V lost 6 bases and J lost 11; bases outside the gene matches: 9. Germline V gene lookup returns CDR1 MNHEY and CDR2 SVGEGT. This CDR3 spans 13 amino acids. The authors ran a second PCR of 7 to 11 cycles using a sample-barcoded 5' primer and a J-beta primer mix. TCRdb re-derived calls from the 5' RACE reads in MiXCR, one entry per CDR3 protein. The sample consists of about 620,000 distinct CDR3 sequences, around 21% of them appearing once. Overall study findings and caveats: While age rose, TCR beta diversity per million T cells dropped in a roughly linear way. In long-lived donors, naive CD4+ cell counts and diversity exceeded those of aged donors. Diversity figures derived from one million T cells were judged to underestimate the true value.

On this clonotype itself: Its antigen remains unknown.

The donors, all healthy, were Caucasians living in Russia, aged roughly 6 to 100. This clonotype was sampled from a man in his 70s in good health. The chain has TRBV6-2 or TRBV6-3 and TRBJ1-4, with TRBD1 identical over 7 bases. The specimen sequenced was blood. The chain's CDR3 is CASRDRSAEKLFF. The CDR3 DNA follows: TGTGCCAGCAGGGACAGGTCCGCGGAGAAACTGTTTTTT.